These T cell receptor beta chains were read from a single sample in a study of T cell responses to AZD1222 COVID-19 vaccine. Method: immunoSEQ multiplex PCR; TCRdb's copy keeps in-frame clones and lacks some. The sample has around 100,000 clones; around 82% are singletons. Sample: peripheral blood, taken on day 0 of AZD1222 vaccination. The source is an adult in good health. CDR3s include the opening cysteine and the closing phenylalanine or tryptophan. Each record gives: D gene, J gene, V gene, clone size, CDR3 protein, CDR3 DNA. D genes are given only for firm matches. Clone size, where shown, is once, few, many, or a class for clones that have expanded.

D: .
J: TRBJ1-2
V: TRBV5-6
size: .
CDR3: CASSPYGRYGYTF
DNA: TGTGCCAGCAGCCCATACGGCCGCTATGGCTACACCTTC

D: TRBD2
J: TRBJ2-7
V: TRBV28
size: .
CDR3: CATILAGVSEQYF
DNA: TGTGCCACGATACTAGCGGGAGTCAGCGAGCAGTACTTC

D: TRBD1
J: TRBJ2-1
V: TRBV19
size: .
CDR3: CASSTRQGGSYNEQFF
DNA: TGTGCCAGTAGTACCCGACAGGGGGGTTCCTACAATGAGCAGTTCTTC

D: .
J: TRBJ1-1
V: TRBV20-1
size: .
CDR3: CSASTPPAFF
DNA: TGCAGTGCTAGCACTCCACCCGCTTTCTTT

D: .
J: TRBJ1-2
V: TRBV5-6
size: .
CDR3: CASSLAGEALNYGYTF
DNA: TGTGCCAGCAGCTTGGCCGGGGAGGCCCTTAACTATGGCTACACCTTC

D: TRBD1
J: TRBJ1-2
V: TRBV27
size: .
CDR3: CASSFALPGQAFLAGYTF
DNA: TGTGCCAGCAGTTTCGCCCTACCCGGACAGGCCTTCCTCGCCGGCTACACCTTC

D: .
J: TRBJ1-6
V: TRBV6-6
size: .
CDR3: CASSPFFLSYNSPLHF
DNA: TGTGCCAGCAGTCCCTTTTTCCTCTCCTATAATTCACCCCTCCACTTT

D: TRBD1
J: TRBJ1-4
V: TRBV7-9
size: .
CDR3: CASSRQGATNEKLFF
DNA: TGTGCCAGCAGCAGACAGGGAGCAACTAATGAAAAACTGTTTTTT

D: .
J: TRBJ2-1
V: TRBV18
size: once
CDR3: CASSPGVRGFNEQFF
DNA: TGTGCCAGCTCACCAGGGGTCCGGGGTTTTAATGAGCAGTTCTTC

D: .
J: TRBJ2-1
V: TRBV12-3/TRBV12-4
size: .
CDR3: CASSFSSERRLFF
DNA: TGTGCCAGCAGTTTTTCGTCGGAGCGGAGACTGTTCTTC

D: .
J: TRBJ1-1
V: TRBV18
size: .
CDR3: CASSEAYRASNTEAFF
DNA: TGTGCCAGCTCAGAAGCCTACAGGGCCTCGAACACTGAAGCTTTCTTT

D: .
J: TRBJ2-3
V: TRBV6-4
size: .
CDR3: CASSSTSTDTQYF
DNA: TGTGCCAGCAGTTCCACTTCCACAGATACGCAGTATTTT

D: .
J: TRBJ1-2
V: TRBV19
size: .
CDR3: CASSIRGGYTF
DNA: TGTGCCAGTAGTATAAGGGGCGGCTACACCTTC

D: .
J: TRBJ1-3
V: TRBV5-4
size: .
CDR3: CASSLGSASGNTIYF
DNA: TGTGCCAGCAGCTTGGGGAGCGCCTCTGGAAACACCATATATTTT

D: .
J: TRBJ1-6
V: TRBV12-3/TRBV12-4
size: .
CDR3: CASRDIANSPLHF
DNA: TGTGCCAGCAGGGATATTGCGAATTCACCCCTCCACTTT

D: TRBD1
J: TRBJ1-6
V: TRBV25-1
size: .
CDR3: CASSPNTGTANSPLHF
DNA: TGTGCCAGCAGCCCGAACACCGGGACAGCAAATTCACCCCTCCACTTT

D: .
J: TRBJ1-5
V: TRBV6-5
size: once
CDR3: CASSYSTVYGPQHF
DNA: TGTGCCAGCAGTTATTCGACAGTATACGGGCCCCAGCATTTT

D: .
J: TRBJ1-1
V: TRBV10-3
size: .
CDR3: CAISESEQNTEAFF
DNA: TGTGCCATCAGTGAGTCTGAACAGAACACTGAAGCTTTCTTT